This T cell receptor beta chain emerged from a study of ipilimumab plus nivolumab after autologous stem cell transplantation. The wider study: DLBCL patients had primary refractory or relapsed disease.

Study conclusions and caveats: Per the authors, repertoire, Treg and microbiota data justify further study.

With regard to this clone: Its antigen is undetermined.

Generated by immunoSEQ multiplex PCR, the TCRdb table keeps only in-frame clones and is missing some. Seen here are around 23,000 clones, under 75% observed once, and the top ten hold over 20%. The trim removed 1 base at V and 2 bases at J, leaving 3 bases unmatched. The CDR3 contains 16 residues. The germline V gene encodes CDR1 SEHNR and CDR2 FQNEAQ (reference sequence). Patients got 3 mg/kg IV nivolumab weeks 1, 4, 7, 10, then biweekly through week 26. Sequencing used PBMCs, obtained in a trial of ipilimumab plus nivolumab as post-transplant consolidation. V gene TRBV7-9 combines with J gene TRBJ2-5; 11 nucleotides match TRBD2. This sequence was found in a male donor with diffuse large B-cell lymphoma. The DNA for the CDR3 is TGTGCCAGCAGCTTAGGACTAGCGGGGACTCAAGAGACCCAGTACTTC. The encoded protein is CASSLGLAGTQETQYF.